The 20 T cell receptor beta chains reported below all come from one sample, sequenced in a study of Graves' ophthalmopathy and Graves' hyperthyroidism. Investigators amplified TCR beta CDR3 regions from RNA transcripts. After a first-round RT-PCR with HTBI primers, a second-round multiplex PCR was run. TCRdb analysed the multiplex PCR reads with MiXCR anew, one entry per CDR3 protein. The repertoire consists of about 150,000 distinct CDR3 sequences, with about 40% occurring once and the leading ten covering roughly 5.2%. Sequencing was carried out using peripheral blood. The receptors shown here come from a woman aged 40 to 55 with Graves' ophthalmopathy.

This clonotype was detected many times. The J gene is TRBJ1-1, the V gene TRBV5-1; D is undetermined. V was trimmed by 0 bases and J by 3 bases, leaving 15 bases between them. The CDR3 runs 16 residues. Looked up from germline, CDR1 is SGHRS and CDR2 is YFSETQ. CDR3 protein: CASSLVSGIGDTEAFF. The CDR3 DNA follows: TGCGCCAGCAGCTTGGTCTCGGGGATCGGGGACACTGAAGCTTTCTTT.

There are many counts of this clonotype. This chain links TRBV20-1 with TRBJ1-5; 9 nucleotides agree with TRBD1. The CDR3 covers 15 residues. CDR1 DFQATT and CDR2 SNEGSKA come from the germline V gene (reference sequence). Losses at the gene ends were 6 bases for V and 3 bases for J; bases not matched to a gene: 9. CDR3 sequence: CSATGGQGINQPQHF. In DNA, the CDR3 is TGCAGTGCAACCGGGGGACAGGGTATCAATCAGCCCCAGCATTTT.

This clonotype was counted many times. The chain has TRBV7-2 and TRBJ1-2; D is uncertain. The germline V and J ends were trimmed by 4 bases and 0 bases, with 12 bases remaining between them. The CDR3 sequence is 15 residues long. Germline assignment: CDR1 SGHTA and CDR2 FQGNSA. CDR3: CASSSGPLANYGYTF. Here the CDR3 DNA reads TGTGCCAGCAGCTCCGGACCTTTAGCTAACTATGGCTACACCTTC.

This CDR3 is CASRGDPMNTEAFF. As DNA, the CDR3 is TGTGCCAGCAGGGGGGATCCGATGAACACTGAAGCTTTCTTT. The chain is built from TRBV6-2 or TRBV6-3 and TRBJ1-1; D is perhaps TRBD1 (5 bases). Trimming took 6 bases from V and 0 from J, leaving 11 bases between them. Germline V gene sequence: CDR1 MNHEY, CDR2 SVGEGT. There are 14 residues in the CDR3.

This clonotype was observed many times. The chain combines TRBV5-1 with TRBJ2-2; 9 nucleotides line up with TRBD1. This CDR3 contains 16 residues. Germline trimming cut 5 bases from V and 4 bases from J; bases unmatched to any gene: 9. The germline V gene has CDR1 SGHRS and CDR2 YFSETQ. The CDR3 here is CASRAFLGQGTGELFF. CDR3 nucleotide sequence: TGCGCCAGCAGAGCCTTTTTGGGACAGGGCACCGGGGAGCTGTTTTTT.

This clonotype was counted a few times. The chain uses TRBV6-1 and TRBJ1-5; unclear D gene. The V end was cut by 7 bases, the J end by 6 bases, with 16 bases between. Per germline, CDR1 MNHNS and CDR2 SASEGT. The CDR3 runs 14 residues. CDR3 DNA: TGTGCCAGCACCAGTTCAGCAGGCCGTCAGCCCCAGCATTTT. It is translated as CASTSSAGRQPQHF.

This clonotype was seen repeatedly, ten times or more. V usage is TRBV6-6 and J usage is TRBJ1-5; TRBD1 might be the D (5 bases). The germline V and J ends were trimmed by 4 bases and 3 bases, with 13 bases remaining between them. This CDR3 has 15 amino acids. Germline-derived CDR1 and CDR2 are MNHNY and SVGAGI (reference sequence). This chain's CDR3 is CASSSGSGNNQPQHF. The CDR3 nucleotides are TGTGCCAGCAGTTCAGGGTCAGGGAACAATCAGCCCCAGCATTTT.

Ten or more counts support this clonotype. This chain joins TRBV2 and TRBJ2-7; possibly TRBD1 or TRBD2 for D (5 bases each). CDR1 is SNHLY and CDR2 is FYNNEI in the germline V gene. The CDR3 extends over 11 amino acids. V was cut by 7 bases and J by 4 bases, with 8 bases left in between. CDR3 amino acids: CASIREYEQYF. DNA of the CDR3: TGTGCCAGCATCAGGGAGTACGAGCAGTACTTC.

This clonotype was detected ten times or more. The rearrangement uses TRBV2 and TRBJ1-1; 7 bases are shared with TRBD1. V shed 6 bases, J shed 2 bases, and the junction held 3 bases outside the gene matches. Per the germline V gene, CDR1 is SNHLY and CDR2 is FYNNEI. The CDR3 length is 13 residues. The CDR3 DNA is TGTGCCAGCAGGAGGGACAGAAACACTGAAGCTTTCTTT. It yields the protein CASRRDRNTEAFF.

The table lists this clonotype with many counts. This chain joins TRBV2 and TRBJ1-2; weak D call: TRBD1 (6 bases). The CDR3 runs to 14 residues. Trimming shortened V by 5 bases and J by 3 bases, and 13 bases separated the two germline ends. CDR1 and CDR2 from the germline V gene are SNHLY and FYNNEI. CDR3 region: CASSFNRVDYGYTF. CDR3 nucleotide sequence: TGTGCCAGCAGTTTTAACAGGGTGGACTATGGCTACACCTTC. The full variable domain, rest sourced from reference TRBV2 and TRBJ1-2, is EPEVTQTPSHQVTQMGQEVILRCVPISNHLYFYWYRQILGQKVEFLVSFYNNEISEKSEIFDDQFSVERPDGSNFTLKIRSTKLEDSAMYFCASSFNRVDYGYTFGSGTRLTVV.

The gene calls are TRBV15 and TRBJ1-1; D uncertain. This CDR3 is built from 11 residues. Germline CDR1 is LNHNV and CDR2 is YYDKDF (reference sequence). Trimming took off 0 bases at V and 8 bases at J, with 4 bases between the two ends. CDR3 region: CATSRDGEAFF. The CDR3 DNA is TGTGCCACCAGCAGAGATGGGGAAGCTTTCTTT. The full variable domain, rest sourced from reference TRBV15 and TRBJ1-1, is DAMVIQNPRYQVTQFGKPVTLSCSQTLNHNVMYWYQQKSSQAPKLLFHYYDKDFNNEADTPDNFQSRRPNTSFCFLDIRSPGLGDTAMYLCATSRDGEAFFGQGTRLTVV.

This clonotype was seen a single time. The rearrangement links TRBV12-3 or TRBV12-4 to TRBJ2-7; tentative D call: TRBD1 (6 bases). There are 14 residues in the CDR3. V lost 6 bases and J lost 1, with 13 bases in between. The CDR3 loop is CASRSGHESYEQYF. CDR3 sequence (DNA): TGTGCCAGCAGATCGGGACACGAATCCTACGAGCAGTACTTC.

This sequence joins TRBV6-1 and TRBJ2-7; D is ambiguous. V shed 1 base and J shed 3 bases, with 4 bases lying between them. CDR3 length: 12 amino acids. CDR1 is MNHNS and CDR2 is SASEGT in the germline V gene. As DNA, the CDR3 is TGTGCCAGCAGTGAAGAAGTCTACGAGCAGTACTTC. This translates into CASSEEVYEQYF.

This clonotype was recorded at least ten times. This sequence joins TRBV29-1 and TRBJ1-2; 7 bases match TRBD1. The length of the CDR3 is 14 residues. Germline loops: CDR1 SQVTM, CDR2 ANQGSEA. V gave up 5 bases and J gave up 1 base; unmatched junction bases: 7. DNA for the CDR3: TGCAGCGTTTCCTCAGGGGGTAGTAACTATGGCTACACCTTC. Translating it yields CSVSSGGSNYGYTF.

The gene calls are TRBV7-6 and TRBJ2-7; TRBD2 is a possible D gene (5 bases). This CDR3 contains 11 residues. Germline loops: CDR1 SGHVS, CDR2 FNYEAQ. V lost 5 bases and J 6 bases, leaving 8 bases between the germline ends. The CDR3 bases are TGTGCCAGCAGCCCAGGACTCGAGCAGTACTTC. Translation: CASSPGLEQYF.

A few counts support this clonotype. This rearrangement joins TRBV18 to TRBJ1-5; 7 nucleotides align to TRBD1. The trim removed 2 bases at V and 7 bases at J, leaving 5 bases unmatched. The CDR3 covers 14 residues. Per germline, CDR1 KGHSH and CDR2 LQKENI. CDR3 in amino acids: CASSPSGGEQPQHF. CDR3 nucleotides: TGTGCCAGCTCACCATCAGGGGGAGAGCAGCCCCAGCATTTT.

The V call is TRBV6-1, the J call TRBJ2-4; D not resolved. V was pared by 1 base and J by 0 bases, with 4 bases between. The CDR3 extends over 14 amino acids. CDR1 MNHNS and CDR2 SASEGT come from the germline V gene. CDR3 in DNA: TGTGCCAGCAGTGAAGGAATAGCCAAAAACATTCAGTACTTC. Translated: CASSEGIAKNIQYF.

The rearrangement joins TRBV5-1 to TRBJ2-5, with D tentatively TRBD1 or TRBD2 (6 bases each). With 4 bases removed from V and 5 bases from J, the gap between germline ends came to 9 bases. CDR1 and CDR2 (germline): SGHRS, YFSETQ. This CDR3 comprises 12 residues. This CDR3 is CASSTGRETQYF. The DNA for the CDR3 is TGCGCCAGCAGCACAGGGAGGGAGACCCAGTACTTC.

This clonotype appeared many times. J is TRBJ2-5 and V is TRBV20-1, with 10 bases lining up with TRBD2. With 4 bases clipped from V and 5 bases from J, the junction kept 4 bases outside the gene matches. Germline CDR1 is DFQATT and CDR2 is SNEGSKA (reference sequence). The CDR3 is 13 amino acids. The CDR3 coding sequence is TGCAGTGCTATTACTAGCGGGACCGAGACCCAGTACTTC. This sequence encodes CSAITSGTETQYF.

This clonotype was recorded many times. The V call is TRBV12-5, the J call TRBJ1-5; 8 bases are a match to TRBD1. The CDR3 is 14 amino acids. Looked up from germline, CDR1 is LGHNT and CDR2 is FRNRAP. Trimming removed 2 bases from V and 7 bases from J; junction bases left unmatched: 4. CDR3 nucleotides: TGTGCTAGTGGTTTGCAGGGGGCGGGACAGCCCCAGCATTTT. This encodes CASGLQGAGQPQHF. The full variable domain, in which reference TRBV12-5 and TRBJ1-5 provide the parts outside the CDR3, is DARVTQTPRHKVTEMGQEVTMRCQPILGHNTVFWYRQTMMQGLELLAYFRNRAPLDDSGMPKDRFSAEMPDATLATLKIQPSEPRDSAVYFCASGLQGAGQPQHFGDGTRLSIL.